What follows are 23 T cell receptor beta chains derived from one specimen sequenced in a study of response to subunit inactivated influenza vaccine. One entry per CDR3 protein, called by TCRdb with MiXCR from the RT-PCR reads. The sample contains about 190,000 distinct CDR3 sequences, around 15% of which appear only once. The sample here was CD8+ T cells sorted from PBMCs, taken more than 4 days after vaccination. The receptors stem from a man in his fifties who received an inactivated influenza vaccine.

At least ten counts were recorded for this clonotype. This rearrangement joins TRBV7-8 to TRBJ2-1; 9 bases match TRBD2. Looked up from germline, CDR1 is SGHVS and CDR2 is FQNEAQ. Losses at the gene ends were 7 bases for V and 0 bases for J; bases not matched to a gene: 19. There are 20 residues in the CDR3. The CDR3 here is CASTLQARGLAGSSYNEQFF. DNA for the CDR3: TGTGCCAGCACCCTACAGGCGCGGGGGCTAGCGGGGAGCTCCTACAATGAGCAGTTCTTC.

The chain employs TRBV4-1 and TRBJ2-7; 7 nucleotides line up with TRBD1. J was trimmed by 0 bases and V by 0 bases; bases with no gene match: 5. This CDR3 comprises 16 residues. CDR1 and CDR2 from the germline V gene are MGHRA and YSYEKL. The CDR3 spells CASSQEYRGTSYEQYF. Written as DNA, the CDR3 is TGCGCCAGCAGCCAAGAGTACAGGGGCACCTCCTACGAGCAGTACTTC.

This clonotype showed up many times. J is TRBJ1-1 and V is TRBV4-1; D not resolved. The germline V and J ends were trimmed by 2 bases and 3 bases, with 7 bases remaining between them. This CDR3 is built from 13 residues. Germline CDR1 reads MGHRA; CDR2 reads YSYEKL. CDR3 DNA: TGCGCCAGCAGCCAATTCGGGGACACTGAAGCTTTCTTT. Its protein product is CASSQFGDTEAFF.

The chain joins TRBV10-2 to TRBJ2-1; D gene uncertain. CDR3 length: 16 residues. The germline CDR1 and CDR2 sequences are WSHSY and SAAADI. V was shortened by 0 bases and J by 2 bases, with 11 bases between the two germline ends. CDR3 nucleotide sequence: TGCGCCAGCAGTGAGTCGGACCAAGGACCCTACAATGAGCAGTTCTTC. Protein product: CASSESDQGPYNEQFF.

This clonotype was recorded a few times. As DNA, the CDR3 is TGTGCCAGCAGTAACGCCGGTAACACCGGGGAGCTGTTTTTT. Amino acids: CASSNAGNTGELFF. V usage is TRBV12-3 or TRBV12-4 and J usage is TRBJ2-2; D ambiguous. The CDR3 contains 14 residues. The V end lost 5 bases, the J end lost 2 bases, and 9 bases lay between the germline ends.

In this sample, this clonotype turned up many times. The CDR3 region has the DNA TGCGCCAGCAGCTTCCGTCAGGGGTACAATGAGCAGTTCTTC. This encodes CASSFRQGYNEQFF. The J gene is TRBJ2-1, the V gene TRBV5-1, with D maybe TRBD1 (6 bases). The CDR3 is 14 amino acids. From germline, CDR1 is SGHRS and CDR2 YFSETQ. Trimming left V 2 bases short and J 4 bases short, with 10 bases between.

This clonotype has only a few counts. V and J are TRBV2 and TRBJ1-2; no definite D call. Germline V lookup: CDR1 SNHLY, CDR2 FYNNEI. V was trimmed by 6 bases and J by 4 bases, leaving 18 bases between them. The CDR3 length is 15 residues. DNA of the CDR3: TGTGCCAGCAGGGACGCGCGGACCGCTGTCTATGGCTACACCTTC. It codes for CASRDARTAVYGYTF.

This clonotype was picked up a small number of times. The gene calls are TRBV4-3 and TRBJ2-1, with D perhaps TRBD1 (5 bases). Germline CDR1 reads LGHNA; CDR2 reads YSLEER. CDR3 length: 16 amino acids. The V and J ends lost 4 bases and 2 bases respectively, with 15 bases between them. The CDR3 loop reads CASSLGHHLPYNEQFF. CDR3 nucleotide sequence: TGCGCCAGCAGCCTAGGACATCACCTGCCCTACAATGAGCAGTTCTTC.

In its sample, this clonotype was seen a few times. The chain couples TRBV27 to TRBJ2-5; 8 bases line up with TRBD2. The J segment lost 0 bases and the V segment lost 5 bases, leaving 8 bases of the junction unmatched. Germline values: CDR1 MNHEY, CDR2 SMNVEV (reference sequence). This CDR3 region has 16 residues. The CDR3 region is CASSPLTLADQETQYF. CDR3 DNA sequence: TGTGCCAGCAGTCCCCTAACACTAGCGGACCAAGAGACCCAGTACTTC.

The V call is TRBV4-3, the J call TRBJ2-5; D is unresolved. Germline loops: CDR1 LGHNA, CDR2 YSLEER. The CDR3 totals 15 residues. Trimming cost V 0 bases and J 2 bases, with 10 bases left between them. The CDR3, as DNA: TGCGCCAGCAGCCAAGATTTAGGGCAGCAAGAGACCCAGTACTTC. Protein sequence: CASSQDLGQQETQYF.

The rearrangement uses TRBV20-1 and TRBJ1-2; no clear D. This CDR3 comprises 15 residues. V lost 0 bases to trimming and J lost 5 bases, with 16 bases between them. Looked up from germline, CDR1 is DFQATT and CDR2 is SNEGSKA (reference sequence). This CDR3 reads CSAREGIVRVYGYTF. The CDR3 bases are TGCAGTGCTAGAGAGGGAATAGTGCGCGTGTATGGCTACACCTTC.

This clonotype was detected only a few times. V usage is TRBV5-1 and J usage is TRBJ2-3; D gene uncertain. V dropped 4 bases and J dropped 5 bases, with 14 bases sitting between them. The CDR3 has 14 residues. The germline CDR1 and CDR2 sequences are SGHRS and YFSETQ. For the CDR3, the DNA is TGCGCCAGCAGCACTATGGTTGGTGGAGATACGCAGTATTTT. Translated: CASSTMVGGDTQYF.

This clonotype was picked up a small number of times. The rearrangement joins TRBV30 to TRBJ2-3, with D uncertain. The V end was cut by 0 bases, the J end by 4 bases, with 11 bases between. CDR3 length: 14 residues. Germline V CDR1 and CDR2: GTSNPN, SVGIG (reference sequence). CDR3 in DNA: TGTGCCTGGAGTGTAGGCAGAGGCGCAGATACGCAGTATTTT. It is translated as CAWSVGRGADTQYF. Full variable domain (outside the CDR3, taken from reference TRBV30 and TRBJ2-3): SQTIHQWPATLVQPVGSPLSLECTVEGTSNPNLYWYRQAAGRGLQLLFYSVGIGQISSEVPQNLSASRPQDRQFILSSKKLLLSDSGFYLCAWSVGRGADTQYFGPGTRLTVL.

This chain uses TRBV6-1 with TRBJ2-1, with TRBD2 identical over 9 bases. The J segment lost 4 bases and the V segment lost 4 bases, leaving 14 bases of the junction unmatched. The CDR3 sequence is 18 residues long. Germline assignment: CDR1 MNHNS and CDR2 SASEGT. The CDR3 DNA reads TGTGCCAGCAGTGGATTAACGGGGCTCGCGGGGGGGTACAATGAGCAGTTCTTC. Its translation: CASSGLTGLAGGYNEQFF.

In nucleotides, the CDR3 is TGCAGTGCTAGAGGGGGACTAGCGGGGGCCACCGGGGAGCTGTTTTTT. Amino acid sequence: CSARGGLAGATGELFF. V gene TRBV20-1 combines with J gene TRBJ2-2; 14 nucleotides agree with TRBD2. The CDR3 is made up of 16 amino acids. Germline values: CDR1 DFQATT, CDR2 SNEGSKA (reference sequence). V shed 1 base and J 4 bases; nucleotides not matched to a gene: 2.

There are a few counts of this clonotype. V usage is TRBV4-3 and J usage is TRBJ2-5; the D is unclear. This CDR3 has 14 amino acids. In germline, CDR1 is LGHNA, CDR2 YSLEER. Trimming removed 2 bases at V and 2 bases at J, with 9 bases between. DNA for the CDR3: TGCGCCAGCAGCCAAATGTCAGGTCAAGAGACCCAGTACTTC. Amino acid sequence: CASSQMSGQETQYF.

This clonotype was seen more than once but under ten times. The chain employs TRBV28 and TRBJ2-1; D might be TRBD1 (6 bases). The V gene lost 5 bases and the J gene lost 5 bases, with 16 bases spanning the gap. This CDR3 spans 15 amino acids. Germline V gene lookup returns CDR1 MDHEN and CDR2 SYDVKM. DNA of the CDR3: TGTGCCAGCAGTCGGGGACAAAGTACCGACAATGAGCAGTTCTTC. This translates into CASSRGQSTDNEQFF.

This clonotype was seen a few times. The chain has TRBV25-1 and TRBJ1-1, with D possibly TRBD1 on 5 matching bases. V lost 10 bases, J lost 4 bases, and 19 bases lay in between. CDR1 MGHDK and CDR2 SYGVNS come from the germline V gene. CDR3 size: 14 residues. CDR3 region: CATKRDGWTTEAFF. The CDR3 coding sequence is TGTGCCACGAAAAGGGACGGCTGGACCACTGAAGCTTTCTTT. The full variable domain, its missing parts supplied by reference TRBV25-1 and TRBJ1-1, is EADIYQTPRYLVIGTGKKITLECSQTMGHDKMYWYQQDPGMELHLIHYSYGVNSTEKGDLSSESTVSRIRTEHFPLTLESARPSHTSQYLCATKRDGWTTEAFFGQGTRLTVV.

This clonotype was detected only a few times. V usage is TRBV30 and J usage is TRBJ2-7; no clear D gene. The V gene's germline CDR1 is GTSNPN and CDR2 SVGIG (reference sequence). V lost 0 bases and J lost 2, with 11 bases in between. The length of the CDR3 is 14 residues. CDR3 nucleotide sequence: TGTGCCTGGAGTGTACTCCCGGGTACCTACGAGCAGTACTTC. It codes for CAWSVLPGTYEQYF.

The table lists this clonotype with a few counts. Here the CDR3 reads CASSYSLTEGTQYF. The CDR3 DNA is TGTGCCAGCAGTTACTCGTTAACTGAGGGTACCCAGTACTTC. The chain carries TRBV6-5 and TRBJ2-5; D may be TRBD2 (5 bases). CDR3 length: 14 residues. Trimming removed 0 bases from V and 8 bases from J, with 13 bases in between. Germline V lookup: CDR1 MNHEY, CDR2 SVGAGI.

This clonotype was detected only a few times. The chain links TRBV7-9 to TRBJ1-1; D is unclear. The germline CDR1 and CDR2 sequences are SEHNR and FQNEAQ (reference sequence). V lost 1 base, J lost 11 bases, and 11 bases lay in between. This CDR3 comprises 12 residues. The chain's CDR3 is CASSLGWRRAFF. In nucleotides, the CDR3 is TGTGCCAGCAGCTTAGGGTGGCGGAGGGCTTTCTTT. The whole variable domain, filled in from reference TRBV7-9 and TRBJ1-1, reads DTGVSQNPRHKITKRGQNVTFRCDPISEHNRLYWYRQTLGQGPEFLTYFQNEAQLEKSRLLSDRFSAERPKGSFSTLEIQRTEQGDSAMYLCASSLGWRRAFFGQGTRLTVV.

This chain's CDR3 is CSAEQGPEAFF. In nucleotides, the CDR3 is TGCAGTGCTGAACAGGGCCCTGAAGCTTTCTTT. The rearrangement uses TRBV20-1 and TRBJ1-1; D possibly corresponds to TRBD1 (6 bases). This CDR3 spans 11 amino acids. Trimming pared 5 bases from V and 6 bases from J, leaving 10 bases between. The germline gives CDR1 DFQATT, CDR2 SNEGSKA (reference sequence).

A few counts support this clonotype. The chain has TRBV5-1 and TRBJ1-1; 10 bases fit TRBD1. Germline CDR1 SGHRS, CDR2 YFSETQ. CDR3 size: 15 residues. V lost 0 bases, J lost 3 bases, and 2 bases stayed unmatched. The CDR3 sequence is CASSLGQGADTEAFF. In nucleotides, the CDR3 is TGCGCCAGCAGCTTGGGACAGGGGGCAGACACTGAAGCTTTCTTT.